These 17 T cell receptor beta chains came from one sample sequenced in a study of T cell responses to AZD1222 COVID-19 vaccine. Assay used: immunoSEQ multiplex PCR; TCRdb lists only in-frame clones, some missing. The sample includes roughly 99,000 clones, approximately 90% of them seen just once. The source material was peripheral blood, sampled 28 days after the second AZD1222 dose. The source of these receptors is an adult who received the AZD1222 COVID-19 vaccine.

The V call is TRBV5-1, the J call TRBJ2-5; the D gene could be TRBD1 or TRBD2 (5 bases each). The CDR3 has 14 residues. The V end was cut by 5 bases, the J end by 0 bases, with 11 bases between. Germline V gives CDR1 SGHRS, CDR2 YFSETQ. CDR3 in amino acids: CASSEGTYQETQYF. Here the CDR3 DNA reads TGCGCCAGCAGTGAAGGGACGTACCAAGAGACCCAGTACTTC.

This clone has a single count. This chain connects TRBV7-9 to TRBJ2-1; 11 bases are shared with TRBD1. This CDR3 is 16 amino acids long. Germline CDR1 and CDR2: SEHNR and FQNEAQ (reference sequence). Trimming at V came to 3 bases and at J to 6 bases, leaving 7 bases not matched to a gene. Here the CDR3 DNA reads TGTGCCAGCAGCTTTGTTCCGGGACAGGGGGGCAATGAGCAGTTCTTC. Residues: CASSFVPGQGGNEQFF.

The V and J genes are TRBV6-1 and TRBJ2-7; D call uncertain. The CDR3 length is 16 residues. V gave up 2 bases and J gave up 3 bases, with 17 bases separating them. Germline CDR1 reads MNHNS; CDR2 reads SASEGT. The CDR3 DNA reads as TGTGCCAGCAGTGAAAGGTATCAGTTGATGGGCTACGAGCAGTACTTC. It encodes CASSERYQLMGYEQYF.

V usage is TRBV29-1 and J usage is TRBJ1-2; no reliable D call. There are 12 residues in the CDR3. Germline CDR1 SQVTM, CDR2 ANQGSEA. V was pared by 6 bases and J by 9 bases, with 17 bases between. DNA for the CDR3: TGCAGCGTCCTTAGGAGTGTTGGGAGCTACACCTTC. This sequence encodes CSVLRSVGSYTF. The complete variable domain, with remaining parts taken from reference TRBV29-1 and TRBJ1-2, reads SAVISQKPSRDICQRGTSLTIQCQVDSQVTMMFWYRQQPGQSLTLIATANQGSEATYESGFVIDKFPISRPNLTFSTLTVSNMSPEDSSIYLCSVLRSVGSYTFGSGTRLTVV.

V is TRBV18 and J is TRBJ1-6; 9 bases map to TRBD1. V shed 2 bases and J 9 bases; nucleotides not matched to a gene: 8. The CDR3 is 16 amino acids. Germline CDR1 KGHSH, CDR2 LQKENI. The CDR3 nucleotides read TGTGCCAGCTCACCAGTGACGGGACAGGGTGGTTCACCCCTCCACTTT. Protein sequence: CASSPVTGQGGSPLHF. The full variable domain, with the rest looked up from reference TRBV18 and TRBJ1-6, is NAGVMQNPRHLVRRRGQEARLRCSPMKGHSHVYWYRQLPEEGLKFMVYLQKENIIDESGMPKERFSAEFPKEGPSILRIQQVVRGDSAAYFCASSPVTGQGGSPLHFGNGTRLTVT.

V usage is TRBV2 and J usage is TRBJ2-2; TRBD1 agrees at 8 bases. Germline assignment: CDR1 SNHLY and CDR2 FYNNEI. This CDR3 spans 15 amino acids. V lost 5 bases, J lost 3 bases, and 5 bases stayed unmatched. The CDR3 DNA follows: TGTGCCAGCAGTCCCAGGACAGGGTACACCGGGGAGCTGTTTTTT. Encoded protein: CASSPRTGYTGELFF.

The chain combines TRBV29-1 with TRBJ2-2; D uncertain. Trimming pared 4 bases from V and 7 bases from J, leaving 10 bases between. The CDR3 has 12 residues. Germline assignment: CDR1 SQVTM and CDR2 ANQGSEA. CDR3 sequence reads: CSVGVGHGELFF. Written as DNA, the CDR3 is TGCAGCGTTGGGGTGGGTCACGGGGAGCTGTTTTTT.

J is TRBJ2-6 and V is TRBV10-2; D not resolved. Trimming took 2 bases from V and 3 from J, leaving 5 bases between them. This CDR3 has 14 amino acids. The germline V gene encodes CDR1 WSHSY and CDR2 SAAADI. The CDR3 loop is CASSERGGANVLTF. CDR3 nucleotide sequence: TGCGCCAGCAGTGAGAGAGGTGGGGCCAACGTCCTGACTTTC.

The rearrangement uses TRBV9 and TRBJ2-3; TRBD2 matches at 11 bases. CDR3 size: 14 residues. V trimming: 4 bases; J trimming: 4 bases; junction bases outside the gene matches: 2. CDR1 is SGDLS and CDR2 is YYNGEE in the germline V gene. Here the CDR3 DNA reads TGTGCCAGCAGCCGGACTAGCGGGCCAGATACGCAGTATTTT. As protein: CASSRTSGPDTQYF.

This rearrangement joins TRBV6-5 to TRBJ1-5; D gene uncertain. The germline V gene encodes CDR1 MNHEY and CDR2 SVGAGI. Trimming pared 2 bases from V and 4 bases from J, leaving 12 bases between. The CDR3 runs to 15 residues. The CDR3 reads CASSYDGSLNQPQHF. Written as DNA, the CDR3 is TGTGCCAGCAGTTACGACGGGAGTTTAAATCAGCCCCAGCATTTT.

V gene TRBV28 combines with J gene TRBJ2-1; 8 bases agree with TRBD1. The CDR3 consists of 17 residues. Germline CDR1 MDHEN, CDR2 SYDVKM. V dropped 9 bases and J dropped 4; count of bases not matched to a gene: 17. Here the CDR3 reads CASPPSTTGEEYNEQFF. The CDR3 DNA is TGTGCCAGTCCACCGTCTACGACAGGGGAGGAATACAATGAGCAGTTCTTC.

This chain uses TRBV5-4 with TRBJ1-3; a possible D gene is TRBD1 (5 bases). The germline gives CDR1 SGHNT, CDR2 YYREEE (reference sequence). CDR3 length equals 15 residues. Trimming removed 1 base at V and 0 bases at J, with 8 bases between. CDR3: CASSLKGNSGNTIYF. The CDR3 region has the DNA TGTGCCAGCAGCTTGAAGGGGAACTCTGGAAACACCATATATTTT.

V gene TRBV2 combines with J gene TRBJ2-1; TRBD2 agrees at 9 bases. Trimming removed 3 bases from V and 0 bases from J; junction bases left unmatched: 0. The germline V gene encodes CDR1 SNHLY and CDR2 FYNNEI. The length of the CDR3 is 15 residues. CDR3 residues: CASSDSGSSYNEQFF. CDR3 in DNA: TGTGCCAGCAGTGATAGCGGGAGCTCCTACAATGAGCAGTTCTTC.

This clone showed up just a few times. This chain uses TRBV15 with TRBJ2-3; maybe TRBD2 (5 bases). Trimming pared 0 bases from V and 2 bases from J, leaving 9 bases between. This CDR3 is 15 amino acids long. Germline V gene sequence: CDR1 LNHNV, CDR2 YYDKDF (reference sequence). The CDR3: CATSREVAITDTQYF. As DNA, the CDR3 is TGTGCCACCAGCAGAGAGGTAGCGATCACAGATACGCAGTATTTT.

A remark on this clone: This sample includes further DNA sequences coding for the same CDR3. The gene calls are TRBV18 and TRBJ1-2, with a tentative D call TRBD1 (5 bases). CDR1 and CDR2 (germline): KGHSH, LQKENI. Trimming left V 3 bases short and J 3 bases short, with 8 bases between. The length of the CDR3 is 13 residues. CDR3 region: CASSPRGDYGYTF. As DNA, the CDR3 is TGTGCCAGCTCACCTAGAGGGGACTATGGCTACACCTTC.

This clone was observed once. The CDR3 bases are TGTGCCAGCAGCTTAGGTGCAGTGAACACCGGGGAGCTGTTTTTT. Translating it yields CASSLGAVNTGELFF. This rearrangement joins TRBV7-9 to TRBJ2-2; the D is unclear. Between the trimmed V and J ends, which lost 1 base and 1 base, there was a span of 7 bases. CDR1 is SEHNR, CDR2 FQNEAQ, per germline (reference sequence). The CDR3 has 15 residues. The full variable domain, with the rest looked up from reference TRBV7-9 and TRBJ2-2, is DTGVSQNPRHKITKRGQNVTFRCDPISEHNRLYWYRQTLGQGPEFLTYFQNEAQLEKSRLLSDRFSAERPKGSFSTLEIQRTEQGDSAMYLCASSLGAVNTGELFFGEGSRLTVL.

This clone was seen once. The J gene is TRBJ1-5, the V gene TRBV4-1, with no clear D. V gave up 0 bases and J gave up 6 bases, with 9 bases separating them. The CDR3 has 14 amino acids. Germline CDR1 MGHRA, CDR2 YSYEKL. The CDR3 sequence is CASSQDSGLQPQHF. In DNA, the CDR3 is TGCGCCAGCAGCCAAGATTCTGGTCTTCAGCCCCAGCATTTT.